The 24 T cell receptor beta chains listed next were all sequenced from one sample in a study of blood T cells in healthy people across ages. A second about 7 to 12 cycle PCR used barcoded and J-beta primers. TCRdb re-called the 5' RACE reads with MiXCR, one entry per CDR3 protein. This table holds hundreds of thousands of distinct CDR3 sequences, less than 25% found once. These data are also associated with another study on T cells of mothers and their children.

Sequencing input: blood. The receptors derive from a boy younger than 18 in good health.

In this sample, this clonotype turned up a few times. The CDR3 loop reads CSDGDGYGYTF. The CDR3 DNA follows: TGCAGCGACGGTGACGGCTATGGCTACACCTTC. The rearrangement uses TRBV29-1 and TRBJ1-2; D is ambiguous. V lost 7 bases and J lost 4, with 10 bases in between. This CDR3 comprises 11 residues. Germline V lookup: CDR1 SQVTM, CDR2 ANQGSEA.

This clonotype has only a few counts. J is TRBJ2-5 and V is TRBV7-8; weak D call: TRBD2 (6 bases). The CDR3 has 15 residues. V dropped 1 base and J dropped 5 bases, with 14 bases sitting between them. The germline gives CDR1 SGHVS, CDR2 FQNEAQ. The CDR3 loop is CASSLGPLASETQYF. Written as DNA, the CDR3 is TGTGCCAGCAGCTTAGGTCCACTAGCCTCGGAGACCCAGTACTTC.

The chain recombines TRBV6-5 with TRBJ2-1; weak D call: TRBD1 (6 bases). V was pared by 5 bases and J by 7 bases, with 15 bases between. The germline gives CDR1 MNHEY, CDR2 SVGAGI. This CDR3 spans 14 amino acids. CDR3 sequence: CASSPTGPGNEQFF. The CDR3 DNA reads TGTGCCAGCAGTCCTACAGGGCCGGGTAATGAGCAGTTCTTC.

This chain links TRBV7-9 with TRBJ2-3, with 7 positions matching TRBD2. Per the germline V gene, CDR1 is SEHNR and CDR2 is FQNEAQ (reference sequence). This CDR3 region has 16 residues. Trimming took 10 bases from V and 1 from J; bases not matched to a gene: 14. Here the CDR3 reads CATKYQRAGGTDTQYF. The CDR3 nucleotides are TGTGCCACCAAATACCAACGCGCGGGGGGCACAGATACGCAGTATTTT.

This clonotype was observed a few times. The rearrangement joins TRBV6-1 to TRBJ2-1, with unresolved D. Per the germline V gene, CDR1 is MNHNS and CDR2 is SASEGT. V lost 1 base, J lost 4 bases, and 2 bases lay in between. This CDR3 contains 12 residues. The CDR3 spells CASSEVYNEQFF. CDR3 in DNA: TGTGCCAGCAGTGAAGTTTACAATGAGCAGTTCTTC.

The chain uses TRBV28 and TRBJ1-2, with 8 bases matching TRBD1. V lost 3 bases, J lost 8 bases, and 5 bases stayed unmatched. The CDR3 spans 13 residues. Germline V gene lookup returns CDR1 MDHEN and CDR2 SYDVKM. CDR3 in amino acids: CASSFTTGAGYTF. CDR3 nucleotides: TGTGCCAGCAGTTTTACGACAGGGGCCGGCTACACCTTC.

Ten or more counts support this clonotype. J is TRBJ2-5 and V is TRBV2; D remains unclear. The J call may be incorrect, as the DNA end agrees better with TRBJ2-1. CDR1 is SNHLY and CDR2 is FYNNEI in the germline V gene. This CDR3 is 10 amino acids long. CDR3 residues: CASSVYEQFF. The CDR3 coding sequence is TGTGCCAGTTCGGTATATGAGCAGTTCTTC.

DNA for the CDR3: TGCAGCGGATCCCTTACAGGGAACGCTAGAGATACGCAGTATTTT. Amino acids: CSGSLTGNARDTQYF. The J gene is TRBJ2-3, the V gene TRBV29-1; weak D call: TRBD1 (6 bases). The CDR3 covers 15 residues. V was clipped by 7 bases and J by 5 bases, with 22 bases between them. Germline CDR1 is SQVTM and CDR2 is ANQGSEA.

The chain couples TRBV29-1 to TRBJ2-7; 12 bases agree with TRBD2. V lost 4 bases, J lost 0 bases, and 7 bases stayed unmatched. The CDR3 loop spans 16 amino acids. CDR1 and CDR2 from the germline V gene are SQVTM and ANQGSEA. The CDR3 region is CSVVTSGSPLSYEQYF. The CDR3 bases are TGCAGCGTTGTGACTAGCGGGAGCCCCCTCTCCTACGAGCAGTACTTC.

This clonotype was seen a single time. The chain couples TRBV9 to TRBJ2-3, with TRBD2 identical over 9 bases. This CDR3 has 15 amino acids. Germline V CDR1 and CDR2: SGDLS, YYNGEE. V was clipped by 0 bases and J by 1 base; unmatched bases: 0. The CDR3 nucleotides are TGTGCCAGCAGCGTAGGCGGGAGGGGCACAGATACGCAGTATTTT. Its translation is CASSVGGRGTDTQYF.

The J gene is TRBJ2-3, the V gene TRBV5-8, with D tentatively TRBD2 (6 bases). Between the trimmed V and J ends, which lost 2 bases and 6 bases, there was a span of 13 bases. Germline lookup yields CDR1 SGHTS and CDR2 YDEGEE. This CDR3 has 14 amino acids. The CDR3 DNA reads TGTGCCAGCAGCTTTGGCGGGATGGGGGATACGCAGTATTTT. Residues: CASSFGGMGDTQYF.

This clonotype was counted a few times. V gene TRBV12-3 or TRBV12-4 combines with J gene TRBJ2-5, with 8 bases matching TRBD2. The last part of the DNA fits TRBJ2-7 better; the J call may be wrong. This CDR3 has 16 amino acids. CDR3 residues: CARLRFLAGPVFEQYF. The DNA of the CDR3 is TGTGCCAGACTTAGGTTTCTAGCGGGTCCCGTCTTCGAGCAGTACTTC.

A few counts support this clonotype. The chain links TRBV27 to TRBJ1-1; possibly TRBD1 for D (5 bases). Per the germline V gene, CDR1 is MNHEY and CDR2 is SMNVEV (reference sequence). This CDR3 contains 16 residues. With 10 bases removed from V and 3 bases from J, the gap between germline ends came to 24 bases. The CDR3 is CAIKPSGAEGYTEAFF. The CDR3 DNA sequence: TGTGCCATCAAGCCCTCCGGGGCCGAGGGTTACACTGAAGCTTTCTTT.

V gene TRBV7-2 combines with J gene TRBJ2-7; 8 nucleotides agree with TRBD2. The germline gives CDR1 SGHTA, CDR2 FQGNSA. J lost 5 bases, V lost 3 bases, and 3 bases had no gene match. The CDR3 length is 13 residues. This CDR3 is CASSFSGTDEQYF. The CDR3 DNA reads as TGTGCCAGCAGCTTTAGCGGGACGGACGAGCAGTACTTC.

The V gene is TRBV20-1, the J gene TRBJ1-4; D not resolved. The CDR3 covers 14 residues. Germline CDR1 is DFQATT and CDR2 is SNEGSKA (reference sequence). V lost 0 bases to trimming and J lost 4 bases, with 9 bases between them. The CDR3 DNA sequence: TGCAGTGCTAGAGATCTAGGTCTTAATGAAAAACTGTTTTTT. It codes for CSARDLGLNEKLFF.

The V gene is TRBV27, the J gene TRBJ2-7; TRBD1 agrees at 8 bases. CDR3 length: 15 amino acids. V lost 6 bases to trimming and J lost 5 bases; unmatched junction nucleotides: 12. Germline V gene lookup returns CDR1 MNHEY and CDR2 SMNVEV (reference sequence). DNA of the CDR3: TGTGCCAGCAGCCCTAATTGGACAGGGCGGGACGAGCAGTACTTC. This gives the protein CASSPNWTGRDEQYF.

This clonotype was observed a few times. The J gene is TRBJ2-1, the V gene TRBV6-2 or TRBV6-3; D perhaps matches TRBD1 (5 bases). Trimming stripped 6 bases from V and 8 bases from J, with 11 bases between. The CDR3 contains 12 residues. Germline-derived CDR1 and CDR2 are MNHEY and SVGEGT. The CDR3 sequence is CASSSPGHEQFF. CDR3 DNA sequence: TGTGCCAGCAGCTCCCCAGGGCATGAGCAGTTCTTC.

The rearrangement joins TRBV10-3 to TRBJ2-7, with 9 bases identical to TRBD1. The CDR3 is 15 amino acids. CDR1 and CDR2 from the germline V gene are ENHRY and SYGVKD. V trimming: 0 bases; J trimming: 6 bases; junction bases outside the gene matches: 6. The CDR3 nucleotides read TGTGCCATCAGTGAGTCGGACAGGGGTGGGTCCGAGCAGTACTTC. Protein product: CAISESDRGGSEQYF.

V is TRBV9 and J is TRBJ2-7, with TRBD2 matching 8 bases. Germline trimming cut 0 bases from V and 4 bases from J; bases unmatched to any gene: 6. Germline assignment: CDR1 SGDLS and CDR2 YYNGEE. This CDR3 comprises 15 residues. CDR3 coding DNA: TGTGCCAGCAGCGTAGGTGGCGGGGGGATTTACGAGCAGTACTTC. Translating gives CASSVGGGGIYEQYF.

The genes are TRBV7-9 and TRBJ2-2; the D gene could be TRBD1 or TRBD2 (5 bases each). This CDR3 contains 13 residues. Trimming took 7 bases from V and 7 from J, leaving 13 bases between them. CDR1 is SEHNR and CDR2 is FQNEAQ in the germline V gene (reference sequence). In nucleotides, the CDR3 is TGTGCCAGCAACCGGGGCCATGGCGGGGAGCTGTTTTTT. Its translation: CASNRGHGGELFF.

This clonotype has only a few counts. V is TRBV6-5 and J is TRBJ2-7; the D gene is possibly TRBD1 (5 bases). The CDR3 has 13 residues. Trimming shortened V by 5 bases and J by 5 bases, and 13 bases separated the two germline ends. Germline-derived CDR1 and CDR2 are MNHEY and SVGAGI. The DNA for the CDR3 is TGTGCCAGCAGTGGGGTAACAGGCGACGAGCAGTACTTC. It specifies CASSGVTGDEQYF.

The chain is built from TRBV29-1 and TRBJ2-5; D is ambiguous. The CDR3 totals 10 residues. Trimming stripped 4 bases from V and 6 bases from J, with 6 bases between. Germline V gives CDR1 SQVTM, CDR2 ANQGSEA. DNA of the CDR3: TGCAGCGTTGTAGAACAGACCCAGTACTTC. Protein product: CSVVEQTQYF.

This clonotype occurred many times. The chain uses TRBV29-1 and TRBJ2-7; 11 bases are a match to TRBD1. In germline, CDR1 is SQVTM, CDR2 ANQGSEA. This CDR3 region has 13 residues. V was clipped by 6 bases and J by 6 bases; unmatched bases: 7. The DNA for the CDR3 is TGCAGCGTAGGGGACAGGGGGGGCTTCGAGCAGTACTTC. It translates to CSVGDRGGFEQYF.

This clonotype has just a few counts. The genes are TRBV4-1 and TRBJ1-4; D call uncertain. Germline V CDR1 and CDR2: MGHRA, YSYEKL. CDR3 size: 14 residues. The V end lost 0 bases, the J end lost 3 bases, and 5 bases lay between the germline ends. The CDR3 spells CASSQDHANEKLFF. The CDR3 nucleotides are TGCGCCAGCAGCCAAGACCACGCTAATGAAAAACTGTTTTTT.